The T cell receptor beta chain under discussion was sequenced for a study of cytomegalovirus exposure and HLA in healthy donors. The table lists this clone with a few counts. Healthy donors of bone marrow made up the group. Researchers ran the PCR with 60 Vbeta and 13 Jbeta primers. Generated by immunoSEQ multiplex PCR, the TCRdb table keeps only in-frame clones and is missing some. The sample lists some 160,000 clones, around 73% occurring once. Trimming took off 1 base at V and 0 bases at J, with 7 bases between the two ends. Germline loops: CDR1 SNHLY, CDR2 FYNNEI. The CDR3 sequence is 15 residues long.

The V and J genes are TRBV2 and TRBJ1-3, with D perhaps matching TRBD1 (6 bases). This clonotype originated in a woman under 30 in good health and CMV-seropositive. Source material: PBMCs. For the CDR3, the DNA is TGTGCCAGCAGTGAAGTACAGGGCTCTGGAAACACCATATATTTT. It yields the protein CASSEVQGSGNTIYF.